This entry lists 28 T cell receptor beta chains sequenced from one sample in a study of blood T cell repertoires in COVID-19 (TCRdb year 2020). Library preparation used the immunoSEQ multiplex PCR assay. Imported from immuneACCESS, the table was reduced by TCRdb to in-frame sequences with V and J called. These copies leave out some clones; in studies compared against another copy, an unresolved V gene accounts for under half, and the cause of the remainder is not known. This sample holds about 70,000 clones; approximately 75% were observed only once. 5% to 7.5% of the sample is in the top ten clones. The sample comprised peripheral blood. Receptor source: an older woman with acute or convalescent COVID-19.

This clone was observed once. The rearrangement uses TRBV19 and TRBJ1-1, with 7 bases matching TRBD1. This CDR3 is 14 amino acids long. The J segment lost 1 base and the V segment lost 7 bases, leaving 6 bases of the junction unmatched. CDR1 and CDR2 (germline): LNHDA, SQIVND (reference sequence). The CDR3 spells CASINRGRNTEAFF. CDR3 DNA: TGTGCCAGTATCAACAGGGGAAGGAACACTGAAGCTTTCTTT.

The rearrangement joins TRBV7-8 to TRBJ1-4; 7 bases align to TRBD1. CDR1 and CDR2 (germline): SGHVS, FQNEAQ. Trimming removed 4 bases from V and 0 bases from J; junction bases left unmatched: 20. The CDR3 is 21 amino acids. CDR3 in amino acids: CASSSATLRDSRFATNEKLFF. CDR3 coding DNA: TGTGCCAGCAGCTCCGCTACCCTCCGGGACAGTCGTTTTGCAACTAATGAAAAACTGTTTTTT.

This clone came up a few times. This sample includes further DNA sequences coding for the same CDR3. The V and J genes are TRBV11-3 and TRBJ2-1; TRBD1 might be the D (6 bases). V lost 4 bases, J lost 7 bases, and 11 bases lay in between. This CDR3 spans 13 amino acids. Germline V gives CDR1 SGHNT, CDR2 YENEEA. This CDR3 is CASSSSQGNEQFF. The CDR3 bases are TGTGCCAGCAGCTCTTCTCAGGGGAATGAGCAGTTCTTC.

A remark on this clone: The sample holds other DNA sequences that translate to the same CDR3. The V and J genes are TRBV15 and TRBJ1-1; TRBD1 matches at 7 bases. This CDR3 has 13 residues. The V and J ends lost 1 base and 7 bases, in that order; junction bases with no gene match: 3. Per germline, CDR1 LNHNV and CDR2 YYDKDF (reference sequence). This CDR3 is CATSRGTGLEAFF. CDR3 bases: TGTGCCACCAGCAGAGGGACAGGCCTTGAAGCTTTCTTT.

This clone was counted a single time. The CDR3 sequence: CASRRTVNYGYTF. The CDR3 nucleotides are TGTGCCAGCAGGAGGACAGTCAACTATGGCTACACCTTC. The chain has TRBV6-5 and TRBJ1-2; TRBD1 is a possible D gene (6 bases). The length of the CDR3 is 13 residues. Germline V gives CDR1 MNHEY, CDR2 SVGAGI. V lost 6 bases and J lost 2, with 10 bases in between.

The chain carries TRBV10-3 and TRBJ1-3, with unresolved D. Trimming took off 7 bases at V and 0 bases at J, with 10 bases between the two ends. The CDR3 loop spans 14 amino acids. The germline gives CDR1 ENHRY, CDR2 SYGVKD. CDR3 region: CAINTAGSGNTIYF. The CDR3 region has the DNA TGTGCCATCAATACAGCGGGCTCTGGAAACACCATATATTTT.

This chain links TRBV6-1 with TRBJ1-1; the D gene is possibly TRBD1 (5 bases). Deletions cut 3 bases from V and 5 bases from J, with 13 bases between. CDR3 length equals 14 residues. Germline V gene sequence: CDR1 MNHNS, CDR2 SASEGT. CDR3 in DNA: TGTGCCAGCAGTGACAAGACAGATGAGACTGAAGCTTTCTTT. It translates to CASSDKTDETEAFF.

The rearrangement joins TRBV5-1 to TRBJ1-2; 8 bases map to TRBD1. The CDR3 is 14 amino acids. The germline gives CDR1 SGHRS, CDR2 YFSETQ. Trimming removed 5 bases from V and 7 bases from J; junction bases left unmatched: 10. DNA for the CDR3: TGCGCCAGCAGGCCTTCAGGGGGCGCGGGTGGCTACACCTTC. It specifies CASRPSGGAGGYTF. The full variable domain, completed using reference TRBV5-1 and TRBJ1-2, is KAGVTQTPRYLIKTRGQQVTLSCSPISGHRSVSWYQQTPGQGLQFLFEYFSETQRNKGNFPGRFSGRQFSNSRSEMNVSTLELGDSALYLCASRPSGGAGGYTFGSGTRLTVV.

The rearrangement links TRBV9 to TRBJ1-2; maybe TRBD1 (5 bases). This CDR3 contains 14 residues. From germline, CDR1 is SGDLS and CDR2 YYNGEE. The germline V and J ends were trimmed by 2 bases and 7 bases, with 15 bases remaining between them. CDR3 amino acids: CASSVDSGGVGYTF. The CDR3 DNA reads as TGTGCCAGCAGCGTTGACAGCGGCGGGGTTGGCTACACCTTC.

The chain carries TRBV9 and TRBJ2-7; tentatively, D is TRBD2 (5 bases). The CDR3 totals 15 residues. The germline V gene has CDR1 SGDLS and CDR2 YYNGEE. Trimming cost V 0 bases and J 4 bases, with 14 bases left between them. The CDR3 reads CASSVEPTGIYEQYF. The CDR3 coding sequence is TGTGCCAGCAGCGTAGAACCCACCGGGATATACGAGCAGTACTTC.

The CDR3 is CASSIGGFEAFF. CDR3 DNA sequence: TGTGCCAGCAGTATTGGGGGCTTTGAAGCTTTCTTT. This rearrangement joins TRBV27 to TRBJ1-1; possibly TRBD1 for D (6 bases). The ends were cut back, 5 bases at V and 7 bases at J, with 11 bases in the middle. The CDR3 sequence is 12 residues long. Looked up from germline, CDR1 is MNHEY and CDR2 is SMNVEV (reference sequence).

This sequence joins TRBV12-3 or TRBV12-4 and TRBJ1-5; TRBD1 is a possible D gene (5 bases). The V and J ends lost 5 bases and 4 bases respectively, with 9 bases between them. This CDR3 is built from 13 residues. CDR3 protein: CASSLQDNQPQHF. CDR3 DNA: TGTGCCAGCAGTCTACAGGATAATCAGCCCCAGCATTTT.

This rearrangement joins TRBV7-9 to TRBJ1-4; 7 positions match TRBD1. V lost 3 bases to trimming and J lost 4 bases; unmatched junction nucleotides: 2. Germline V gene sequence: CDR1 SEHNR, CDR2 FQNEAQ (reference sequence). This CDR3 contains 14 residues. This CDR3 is CASSLGQFNEKLFF. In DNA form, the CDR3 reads TGTGCCAGCAGCTTGGGACAGTTTAATGAAAAACTGTTTTTT.

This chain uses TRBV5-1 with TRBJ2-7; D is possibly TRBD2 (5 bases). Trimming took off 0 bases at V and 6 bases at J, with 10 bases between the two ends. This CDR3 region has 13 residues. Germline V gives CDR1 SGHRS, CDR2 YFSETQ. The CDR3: CASSLAGKPEQYF. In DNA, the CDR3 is TGCGCCAGCAGCTTGGCCGGGAAGCCCGAGCAGTACTTC.

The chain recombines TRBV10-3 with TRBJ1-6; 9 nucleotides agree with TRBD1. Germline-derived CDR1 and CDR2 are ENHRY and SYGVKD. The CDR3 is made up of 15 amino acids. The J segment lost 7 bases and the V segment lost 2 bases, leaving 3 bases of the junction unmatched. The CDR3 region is CAISEGQGPNSPLHF. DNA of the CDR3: TGTGCCATCAGTGAGGGACAGGGGCCGAATTCACCCCTCCACTTT.

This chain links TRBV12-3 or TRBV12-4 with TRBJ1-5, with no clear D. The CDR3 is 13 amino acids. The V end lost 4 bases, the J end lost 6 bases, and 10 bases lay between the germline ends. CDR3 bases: TGTGCCAGCAGTTCCTCCCTAGTTCAGCCCCAGCATTTT. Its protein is CASSSSLVQPQHF.

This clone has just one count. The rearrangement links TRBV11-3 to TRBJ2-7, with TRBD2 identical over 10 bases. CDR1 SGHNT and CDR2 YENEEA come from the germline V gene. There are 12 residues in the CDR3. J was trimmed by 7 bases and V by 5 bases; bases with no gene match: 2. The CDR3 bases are TGTGCCAGCAGCCTAGCGGGAGATGAGCAGTACTTC. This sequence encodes CASSLAGDEQYF.

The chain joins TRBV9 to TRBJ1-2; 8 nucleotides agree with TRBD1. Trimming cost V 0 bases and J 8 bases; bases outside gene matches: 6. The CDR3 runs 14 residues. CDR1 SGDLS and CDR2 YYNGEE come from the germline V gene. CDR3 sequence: CASSVGDRKLGYTF. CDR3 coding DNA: TGTGCCAGCAGCGTAGGGGACAGGAAGCTGGGCTACACCTTC. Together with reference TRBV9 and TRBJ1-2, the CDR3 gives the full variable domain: DSGVTQTPKHLITATGQRVTLRCSPRSGDLSVYWYQQSLDQGLQFLIQYYNGEERAKGNILERFSAQQFPDLHSELNLSSLELGDSALYFCASSVGDRKLGYTFGSGTRLTVV.

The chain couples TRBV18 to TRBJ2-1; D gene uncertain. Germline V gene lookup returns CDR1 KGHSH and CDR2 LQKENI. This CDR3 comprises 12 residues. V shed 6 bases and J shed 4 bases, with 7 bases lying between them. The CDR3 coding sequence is TGTGCCAGCTCCCACGGGTACAATGAGCAGTTCTTC. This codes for CASSHGYNEQFF.

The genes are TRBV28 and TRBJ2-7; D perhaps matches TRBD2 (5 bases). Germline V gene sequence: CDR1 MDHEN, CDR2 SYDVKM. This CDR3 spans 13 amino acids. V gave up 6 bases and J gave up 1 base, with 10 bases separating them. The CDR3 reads CASSPGVSYEQYF. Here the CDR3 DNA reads TGTGCCAGCAGCCCCGGGGTGTCCTACGAGCAGTACTTC.

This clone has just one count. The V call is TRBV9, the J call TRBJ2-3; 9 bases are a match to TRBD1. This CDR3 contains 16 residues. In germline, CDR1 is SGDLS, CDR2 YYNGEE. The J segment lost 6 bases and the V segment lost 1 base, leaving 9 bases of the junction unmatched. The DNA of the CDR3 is TGTGCCAGCAGCGTATTGGGACAGGGTGGTTTGGATACGCAGTATTTT. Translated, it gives CASSVLGQGGLDTQYF.

The CDR3 protein is CASGPPGNSNQPQHF. The CDR3 nucleotides are TGTGCCAGCGGGCCTCCCGGTAATAGCAATCAGCCCCAGCATTTT. The V and J genes are TRBV2 and TRBJ1-5; unclear D gene. The V end was cut by 8 bases, the J end by 0 bases, with 14 bases between. The CDR3 runs 15 residues. Looked up from germline, CDR1 is SNHLY and CDR2 is FYNNEI. The whole variable domain, remainder taken from reference TRBV2 and TRBJ1-5, is EPEVTQTPSHQVTQMGQEVILRCVPISNHLYFYWYRQILGQKVEFLVSFYNNEISEKSEIFDDQFSVERPDGSNFTLKIRSTKLEDSAMYFCASGPPGNSNQPQHFGDGTRLSIL.

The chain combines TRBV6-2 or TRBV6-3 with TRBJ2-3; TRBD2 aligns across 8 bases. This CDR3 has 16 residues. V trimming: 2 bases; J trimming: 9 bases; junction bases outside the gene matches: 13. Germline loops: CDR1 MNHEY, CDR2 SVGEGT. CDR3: CASSYPQRGPGRTQYF. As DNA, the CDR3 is TGTGCCAGCAGTTACCCCCAGCGGGGGCCAGGCCGCACGCAGTATTTT.

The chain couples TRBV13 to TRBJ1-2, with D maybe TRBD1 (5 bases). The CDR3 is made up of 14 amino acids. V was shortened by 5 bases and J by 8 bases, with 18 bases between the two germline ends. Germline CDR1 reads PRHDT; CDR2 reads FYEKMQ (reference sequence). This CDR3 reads CASSQGYSATGYTF. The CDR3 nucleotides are TGTGCCAGCAGCCAGGGATACTCAGCCACCGGCTACACCTTC.

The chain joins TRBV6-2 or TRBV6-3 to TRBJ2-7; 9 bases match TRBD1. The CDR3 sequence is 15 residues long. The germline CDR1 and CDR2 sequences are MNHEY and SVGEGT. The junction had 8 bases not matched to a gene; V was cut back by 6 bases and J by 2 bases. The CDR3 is CASSLTGTGTYEQYF. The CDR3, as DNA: TGTGCCAGCAGCCTAACCGGGACAGGGACCTACGAGCAGTACTTC.

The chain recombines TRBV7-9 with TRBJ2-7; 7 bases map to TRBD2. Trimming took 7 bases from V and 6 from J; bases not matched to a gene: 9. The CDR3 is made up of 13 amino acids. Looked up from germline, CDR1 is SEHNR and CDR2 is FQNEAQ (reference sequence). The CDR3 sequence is CASILAGDGEQYF. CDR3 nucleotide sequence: TGTGCCAGCATCCTCGCGGGGGATGGCGAGCAGTACTTC.

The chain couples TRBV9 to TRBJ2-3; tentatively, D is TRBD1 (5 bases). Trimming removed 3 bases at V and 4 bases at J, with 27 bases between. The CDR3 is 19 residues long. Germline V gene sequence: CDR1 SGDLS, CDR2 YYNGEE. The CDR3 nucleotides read TGTGCCAGCAGCGACCCGGGCAGGGCTGTAGTTGAGGTGCCAGATACGCAGTATTTT. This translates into CASSDPGRAVVEVPDTQYF.

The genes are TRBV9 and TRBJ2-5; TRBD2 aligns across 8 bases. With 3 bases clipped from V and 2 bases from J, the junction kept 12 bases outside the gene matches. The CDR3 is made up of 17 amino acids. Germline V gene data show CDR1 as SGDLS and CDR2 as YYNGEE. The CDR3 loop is CASSEGLGTQLQETQYF. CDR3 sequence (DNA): TGTGCCAGCAGCGAGGGACTAGGAACCCAACTACAAGAGACCCAGTACTTC.